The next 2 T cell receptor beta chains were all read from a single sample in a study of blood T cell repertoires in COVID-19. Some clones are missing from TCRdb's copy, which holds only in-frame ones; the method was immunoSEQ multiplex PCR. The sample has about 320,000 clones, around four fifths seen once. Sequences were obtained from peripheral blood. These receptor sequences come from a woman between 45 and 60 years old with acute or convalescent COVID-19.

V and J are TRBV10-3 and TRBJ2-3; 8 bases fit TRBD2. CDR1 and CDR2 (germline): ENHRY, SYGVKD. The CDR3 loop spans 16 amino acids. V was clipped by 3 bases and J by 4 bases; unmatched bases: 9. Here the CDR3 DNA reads TGTGCCATCAGTGATCCCGGCGGGAGGACGGCAGATACGCAGTATTTT. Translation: CAISDPGGRTADTQYF.

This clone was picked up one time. The CDR3 DNA reads as TGTGCCAGCAGCTTCCCCCTTACGAACACCGGGGAGCTGTTTTTT. As protein: CASSFPLTNTGELFF. The chain employs TRBV7-2 and TRBJ2-2; D uncertain. CDR3 size: 15 residues. Germline V gene lookup returns CDR1 SGHTA and CDR2 FQGNSA. Trimming took 3 bases from V and 0 from J, leaving 8 bases between them.